This T cell receptor beta chain was observed in a study of blood T cell repertoires in COVID-19. Study-level information: COVID-19 samples, acute and convalescent, were from the United States, Italy and Spain. The cDNA or gDNA used as material had been derived from T cells, B-cell-depleted T cells, or PBMCs.

Germline CDR1 reads PRHDT; CDR2 reads FYEKMQ (reference sequence). This CDR3 is 17 amino acids long. The V gene end was trimmed by 5 bases and the J gene end by 8 bases; junction bases not matched to a gene: 15. In the source study's methods: Amplification with reference gene primers provided the estimates of nucleated cell counts. This table comes from immunoSEQ multiplex PCR, and its TCRdb copy is limited to in-frame clones, with some not included. The DNA gave D and trimming, while V, J and clone size come from that table. The table lists about 380,000 clones, roughly 86% of them singletons. The V call is TRBV13, the J call TRBJ1-1; the match to TRBD1 covers 12 bases. Sequencing was done on a sample of peripheral blood. This receptor was identified in a human donor with acute or convalescent COVID-19. The donor label of this sample is uncertain. The CDR3 bases are TGTGCCAGCAGCCCATGGGGGGACAGGGGGCGCGATGTGGAAGCTTTCTTT. Amino acid sequence: CASSPWGDRGRDVEAFF. The variable domain in full, completed from reference TRBV13 and TRBJ1-1, reads AAGVIQSPRHLIKEKRETATLKCYPIPRHDTVYWYQQGPGQDPQFLISFYEKMQSDKGSIPDRFSAQQFSDYHSELNMSSLELGDSALYFCASSPWGDRGRDVEAFFGQGTRLTVV.